These 15 T cell receptor beta chains were all obtained from the same sample, sequenced in a study of beta chain features in type 1 diabetes. Reverse transcribing all isolated RNA meant expressed TCRB transcripts were sequenced. Some clones are missing from TCRdb's copy, which holds only in-frame ones; the method was immunoSEQ multiplex PCR. The sample lists 350,000 to 450,000 clones, more than 12% occurring once. Material for sequencing was naive CD4+ T cells from blood. Receptors originate from a young woman in good health.

The genes are TRBV29-1 and TRBJ2-5; 15 nucleotides align to TRBD2. Germline V gene data show CDR1 as SQVTM and CDR2 as ANQGSEA. The CDR3 spans 15 residues. The V gene end was trimmed by 6 bases and the J gene end by 6 bases; junction bases not matched to a gene: 8. The CDR3 sequence: CSVGLGLAGGQTQYF. CDR3 DNA sequence: TGCAGCGTCGGATTAGGACTAGCGGGAGGGCAGACCCAGTACTTC.

The rearrangement joins TRBV9 to TRBJ2-3; TRBD1 is a possible D gene (5 bases). Looked up from germline, CDR1 is SGDLS and CDR2 is YYNGEE. The CDR3 spans 15 residues. Trimming removed 2 bases at V and 4 bases at J, with 14 bases between. CDR3 DNA: TGTGCCAGCAGCGTGGGGCACGCCGGTGCAGATACGCAGTATTTT. This sequence encodes CASSVGHAGADTQYF.

This clone has just a few counts. V and J are TRBV18 and TRBJ2-2, with 8 bases lining up with TRBD1. The CDR3 spans 16 residues. Germline V CDR1 and CDR2: KGHSH, LQKENI. Trimming at V came to 0 bases and at J to 2 bases, leaving 2 bases not matched to a gene. This CDR3 reads CASSPPGQGNTGELFF. The CDR3 DNA reads TGTGCCAGCTCACCACCCGGACAGGGAAACACCGGGGAGCTGTTTTTT.

J is TRBJ2-3 and V is TRBV5-1, with 11 bases identical to TRBD2. Per the germline V gene, CDR1 is SGHRS and CDR2 is YFSETQ. The CDR3 sequence is 22 residues long. V gave up 3 bases and J gave up 2 bases; unmatched junction bases: 23. The CDR3 DNA follows: TGCGCCAGCAGCTCGGCCTTAATACTAGCGGGAGTTCCCCCCCCACACACAGATACGCAGTATTTT. It specifies CASSSALILAGVPPPHTDTQYF.

V and J are TRBV7-9 and TRBJ2-2; no definite D call. V lost 4 bases and J lost 6, with 9 bases in between. This CDR3 spans 13 amino acids. Germline CDR1 SEHNR, CDR2 FQNEAQ (reference sequence). The CDR3 region is CASSSVTAGELFF. The DNA for the CDR3 is TGTGCCAGCAGCTCGGTAACGGCCGGGGAGCTGTTTTTT.

The rearrangement uses TRBV29-1 and TRBJ1-1; 7 bases align to TRBD1. The germline V gene has CDR1 SQVTM and CDR2 ANQGSEA. The CDR3 is 12 residues long. V was pared by 7 bases and J by 5 bases, with 7 bases of the junction left unmatched. The CDR3 nucleotides are TGCAGCGCCAACAGGGGCTGGACTGAAGCTTTCTTT. Encoded protein: CSANRGWTEAFF.

CDR3 amino acids: CASSPRPSTGTAYYEQYF. For the CDR3, the DNA is TGCGCCAGCAGCCCGAGACCGTCGACCGGGACAGCATACTACGAGCAGTACTTC. The genes are TRBV5-1 and TRBJ2-7; 7 nucleotides agree with TRBD1. The V and J ends lost 4 bases and 3 bases, in that order; junction bases with no gene match: 19. The CDR3 is made up of 18 amino acids. Germline CDR1 reads SGHRS; CDR2 reads YFSETQ.

This clone was seen more than once but under ten times. This chain uses TRBV6-5 with TRBJ1-2, with D possibly TRBD1 on 5 matching bases. V lost 8 bases and J lost 6, with 10 bases in between. The germline gives CDR1 MNHEY, CDR2 SVGAGI. This CDR3 comprises 11 residues. As DNA, the CDR3 is TGTGCCAGCGGGCAGGGCAATGGCTACACCTTC. This gives the protein CASGQGNGYTF.

The CDR3 DNA is TGTGCCTGGAGTGTACTTAGGACTAGCAGCTCGGCCGGGGAGCTGTTTTTT. Its protein is CAWSVLRTSSSAGELFF. The chain carries TRBV30 and TRBJ2-2; 8 positions match TRBD2. There are 17 residues in the CDR3. In germline, CDR1 is GTSNPN, CDR2 SVGIG (reference sequence). Trimming took 0 bases from V and 6 from J; bases not matched to a gene: 12.

This clone was seen only a few times. The rearrangement joins TRBV4-3 to TRBJ2-1; TRBD2 is a possible D gene (5 bases). The CDR3 is made up of 14 amino acids. Germline V CDR1 and CDR2: LGHNA, YSLEER. V shed 3 bases and J shed 10 bases, with 16 bases lying between them. CDR3 sequence: CASSHYGSSGEQFF. CDR3 sequence (DNA): TGCGCCAGCAGCCATTACGGATCTTCGGGGGAGCAGTTCTTC.

This clone was seen ten or more times. The CDR3 DNA sequence: TGCAGCGTTCGGGATTTCGGGGAGCTGTTTTTT. It codes for CSVRDFGELFF. The genes are TRBV29-1 and TRBJ2-2, with D possibly matching TRBD2 (5 bases). In germline, CDR1 is SQVTM, CDR2 ANQGSEA. Trimming took off 5 bases at V and 7 bases at J, with 8 bases between the two ends. The CDR3 totals 11 residues.

This clone was seen a handful of times. J is TRBJ1-5 and V is TRBV23-1, with unresolved D. TRBV23-1 is given ORF status, its function remaining uncertain. The V end lost 10 bases, the J end lost 1 base, and 20 bases lay between the germline ends. This CDR3 is 16 amino acids long. The CDR3: CANAVRACGSNQPQHF. Here the CDR3 DNA reads TGCGCCAACGCGGTGAGGGCATGTGGGAGCAATCAGCCCCAGCATTTT.

The chain combines TRBV6-5 with TRBJ1-1; unclear D gene. CDR1 MNHEY and CDR2 SVGAGI come from the germline V gene. The V end was cut by 6 bases, the J end by 1 base, with 9 bases between. This CDR3 comprises 13 residues. CDR3 nucleotide sequence: TGTGCCAGCAGCCCTCGACAGAACACTGAAGCTTTCTTT. Its translation is CASSPRQNTEAFF.

This clone was seen only a few times. J is TRBJ2-4 and V is TRBV28; 9 nucleotides match TRBD1. This CDR3 spans 15 amino acids. Germline CDR1 is MDHEN and CDR2 is SYDVKM. The V segment lost 6 bases and the J segment 3 bases; nucleotides outside the gene matches: 6. The CDR3 nucleotides are TGTGCCAGCAGCCCACAGGGGGCGGACAAAAACATTCAGTACTTC. This gives the protein CASSPQGADKNIQYF.

This clone was detected a few times. The chain employs TRBV30 and TRBJ2-2; a possible D gene is TRBD2 (6 bases). The germline V gene encodes CDR1 GTSNPN and CDR2 SVGIG (reference sequence). V dropped 3 bases and J dropped 0 bases, with 20 bases sitting between them. The CDR3 is 18 amino acids. CDR3 nucleotide sequence: TGTGCCTGGAGCGACTGGACGGGGGATTTCACGAACACCGGGGAGCTGTTTTTT. This sequence encodes CAWSDWTGDFTNTGELFF.